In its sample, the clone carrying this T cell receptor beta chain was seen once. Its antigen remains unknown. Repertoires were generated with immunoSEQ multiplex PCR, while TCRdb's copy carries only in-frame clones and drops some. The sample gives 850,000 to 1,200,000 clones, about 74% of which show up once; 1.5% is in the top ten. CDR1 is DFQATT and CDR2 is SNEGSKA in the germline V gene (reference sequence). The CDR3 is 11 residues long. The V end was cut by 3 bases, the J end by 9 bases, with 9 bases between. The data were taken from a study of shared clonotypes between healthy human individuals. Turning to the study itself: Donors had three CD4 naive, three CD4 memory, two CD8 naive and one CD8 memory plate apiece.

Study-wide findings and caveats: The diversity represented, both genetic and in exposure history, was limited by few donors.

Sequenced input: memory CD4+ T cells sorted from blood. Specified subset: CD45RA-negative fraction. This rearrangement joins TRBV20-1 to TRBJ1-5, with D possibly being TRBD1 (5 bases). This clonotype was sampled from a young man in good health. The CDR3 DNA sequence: TGCAGTGCTAGTTACGGGGGGCCCCAGCATTTT. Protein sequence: CSASYGGPQHF.